Each of the 19 T cell receptor beta chains below was sequenced from the same sample in a study of molecular identifiers for immune sequencing clone quantification. TCRdb reanalysed the PCR reads using MiXCR and keeps one entry per CDR3 protein. The table records a few hundred thousand distinct CDR3 sequences, about 21% of them present only once. Material for sequencing was naive CD8+ T cells from blood, with Jurkat cell RNA spiked in. The sample's subset: FACS-sorted CD8+CD4-CCR7+CD45RA+ naive T cells. These receptors were taken from a human donor in good health. Some libraries in this study had Jurkat cell RNA spiked in.

This clonotype was observed a few times. The chain employs TRBV27 and TRBJ2-7; D remains ambiguous. Germline V gene lookup returns CDR1 MNHEY and CDR2 SMNVEV (reference sequence). This CDR3 has 13 residues. Trimming took 4 bases from V and 2 from J, leaving 9 bases between them. The CDR3 bases are TGTGCCAGCAGTTCCACACCCCCCTACGAGCAGTACTTC. Amino acid sequence: CASSSTPPYEQYF.

This clonotype showed up just a few times. The rearrangement links TRBV6-2 or TRBV6-3 to TRBJ1-5, with D possibly being TRBD1 (6 bases). This CDR3 is built from 17 residues. The V end was cut by 4 bases, the J end by 1 base, with 17 bases between. CDR1 is MNHEY and CDR2 is SVGEGT in the germline V gene. In DNA form, the CDR3 reads TGTGCCAGCAGTTTTTCCAACAGGGAGGTCAGCAATCAGCCCCAGCATTTT. Translated: CASSFSNREVSNQPQHF.

The CDR3 spells CASSLIETRGRFF. The CDR3 DNA reads TGTGCCAGCAGCTTAATAGAAACGCGGGGGCGGTTCTTC. The gene calls are TRBV7-6 and TRBJ2-1, with D perhaps TRBD2 (7 bases). The CDR3 has 13 residues. V lost 2 bases, J lost 15 bases, and 17 bases lay in between. The germline V gene encodes CDR1 SGHVS and CDR2 FNYEAQ.

Turning to this clonotype: Since no conserved phenylalanine or tryptophan closes the CDR3, a read error is the likely cause. The chain couples TRBV27 to TRBJ1-1; D gene ambiguous. Germline loops: CDR1 MNHEY, CDR2 SMNVEV (reference sequence). Trimming took off 5 bases at V and 5 bases at J, with 18 bases between the two ends. The CDR3 totals 15 residues. CDR3 sequence: CASSPWGDPITEAFS. The CDR3 bases are TGTGCCAGCAGTCCCTGGGGAGACCCGATAACTGAAGCTTTCTCT.

As to this clonotype: A much larger clone lies one base from this, so it may be a read error. This chain uses TRBV7-6 with TRBJ1-5; D unclear. Looked up from germline, CDR1 is SGHVS and CDR2 is FNYEAQ. This CDR3 is built from 18 residues. CDR3 amino acids: CASSLNIADPRANQPQRF. The CDR3 region has the DNA TGTGCCAGCAGCTTAAACATCGCGGACCCACGGGCCAATCAGCCCCAGCGTTTT.

This clonotype has a count of ten or more. The gene calls are TRBV30 and TRBJ1-2; D is perhaps TRBD1 (5 bases). Trimming pared 8 bases from V and 10 bases from J, leaving 14 bases between. CDR1 GTSNPN and CDR2 SVGIG come from the germline V gene (reference sequence). This CDR3 has 10 residues. CDR3 residues: CAQIGEFYTF. CDR3 nucleotide sequence: TGTGCCCAGATAGGGGAATTCTACACCTTC.

About this clonotype: At one end, the junction sequence differs from germline, possibly due to a read error. The chain employs TRBV4-1 and TRBJ2-2; D gene uncertain. The V gene's germline CDR1 is MGHRA and CDR2 YSYEKL. CDR3 length: 17 amino acids. CDR3 DNA sequence: TGCGCCAACAGCCAAGATAAAAAGGGAACGAACACCGGGGAGCTGTTTTTT. Translation gives CANSQDKKGTNTGELFF.

This clonotype showed up many times. V gene TRBV19 combines with J gene TRBJ2-4; D unresolved. This CDR3 region has 15 residues. Trimming removed 3 bases from V and 2 bases from J, with 11 bases in between. From germline, CDR1 is LNHDA and CDR2 SQIVND (reference sequence). The CDR3 is CASSIWVNTKNIQYF. The CDR3 coding sequence is TGTGCCAGTAGTATTTGGGTAAATACCAAAAACATTCAGTACTTC.

This chain joins TRBV12-3 or TRBV12-4 and TRBJ2-1, with D possibly matching TRBD2 (6 bases). Trimming removed 1 base from V and 7 bases from J, with 17 bases in between. There are 16 residues in the CDR3. CDR3 DNA sequence: TGTGCCAGCAGTTTAGGAGTAGCGGATCGGGTGAATGAGCAGTTCTTC. It codes for CASSLGVADRVNEQFF.

This clonotype has just a few counts. This rearrangement joins TRBV20-1 to TRBJ2-1; 16 nucleotides agree with TRBD2. Germline V gene sequence: CDR1 DFQATT, CDR2 SNEGSKA (reference sequence). J was trimmed by 0 bases and V by 1 base; bases with no gene match: 9. This CDR3 contains 20 residues. CDR3 amino acids: CSARAGTSGGVLSSYNEQFF. CDR3 in DNA: TGCAGTGCTAGAGCCGGGACTAGCGGGGGGGTTCTAAGCTCCTACAATGAGCAGTTCTTC.

This clonotype was counted many times. The gene calls are TRBV5-1 and TRBJ2-3, with D tentatively TRBD1 or TRBD2 (5 bases each). This CDR3 contains 13 residues. V shed 6 bases and J shed 3 bases, with 11 bases lying between them. The germline V gene has CDR1 SGHRS and CDR2 YFSETQ. This CDR3 is CASTVGGTDTQYF. Here the CDR3 DNA reads TGCGCCAGCACAGTTGGGGGAACAGATACGCAGTATTTT.

The rearrangement joins TRBV12-3 or TRBV12-4 to TRBJ2-5; D gene ambiguous. Trimming shortened V by 1 base and J by 2 bases, and 8 bases separated the two germline ends. The CDR3 is made up of 14 amino acids. The CDR3 loop is CASSLDPRQETQYF. The DNA for the CDR3 is TGTGCCAGCAGTTTAGACCCTAGGCAAGAGACCCAGTACTTC.

The rearrangement uses TRBV11-2 and TRBJ2-1; 11 nucleotides agree with TRBD2. Trimming cost V 5 bases and J 2 bases; bases outside gene matches: 8. CDR3 length equals 17 residues. Germline CDR1 is SGHAT and CDR2 is FQNNGV. This CDR3 reads CASSPYLAGGPYNEQFF. The CDR3 DNA follows: TGTGCCAGCAGCCCCTACTTAGCGGGAGGGCCCTACAATGAGCAGTTCTTC.

This clonotype was observed many times. V gene TRBV5-6 combines with J gene TRBJ2-5; D is undetermined. Germline CDR1 SGHDT, CDR2 YYEEEE. Trimming stripped 1 base from V and 2 bases from J, with 9 bases between. CDR3 size: 14 residues. The CDR3 loop reads CASSLRYGQETQYF. In nucleotides, the CDR3 is TGTGCCAGCAGCTTGAGGTACGGACAAGAGACCCAGTACTTC. Combining the CDR3 with reference TRBV5-6 and TRBJ2-5 gives the whole variable domain DAGVTQSPTHLIKTRGQQVTLRCSPKSGHDTVSWYQQALGQGPQFIFQYYEEEERQRGNFPDRFSGHQFPNYSSELNVNALLLGDSALYLCASSLRYGQETQYFGPGTRLLVL.

This clonotype was picked up a small number of times. V is TRBV10-3 and J is TRBJ1-5; the match to TRBD1 covers 8 bases. The germline V gene encodes CDR1 ENHRY and CDR2 SYGVKD. J was trimmed by 6 bases and V by 0 bases; bases with no gene match: 7. The CDR3 loop spans 16 amino acids. CDR3 loop: CAISESLDRAGQPQHF. The DNA of the CDR3 is TGTGCCATCAGTGAGTCATTGGACAGGGCTGGTCAGCCCCAGCATTTT.

At least ten counts were recorded for this clonotype. The rearrangement joins TRBV4-3 to TRBJ2-7; D uncertain. CDR1 LGHNA and CDR2 YSLEER come from the germline V gene. The CDR3 has 13 residues. Trimming took off 6 bases at V and 0 bases at J, with 9 bases between the two ends. CDR3 nucleotide sequence: TGCGCCAGCAGTGACCGACTCTCCTACGAGCAGTACTTC. Residues: CASSDRLSYEQYF.

To note about this clonotype: This sequence may be a read error, since a much larger clone differs from it by one base. The chain couples TRBV24-1 to TRBJ2-3; D may be TRBD2 (5 bases). V lost 5 bases, J lost 3 bases, and 20 bases lay in between. The germline V gene has CDR1 KGHDR and CDR2 SFDVKD. CDR3 length equals 17 residues. The CDR3 region is CATSASAAKPKTDTQYF. The CDR3 region has the DNA TGTGCCACCAGTGCCTCAGCGGCCAAACCAAAAACAGATACGCAGTATTTT.

This clonotype has a count of ten or more. The chain carries TRBV5-4 and TRBJ2-4, with no clear D. V dropped 3 bases and J dropped 2 bases, with 18 bases sitting between them. Germline CDR1 SGHNT, CDR2 YYREEE (reference sequence). The CDR3 spans 17 residues. The CDR3 DNA follows: TGTGCCAGCAGCTATATACCTTCCGACACCTCCAAAAACATTCAGTACTTC. It is translated as CASSYIPSDTSKNIQYF.

A word on this clonotype: One base away lies a much larger clone, so this may be a sequencing read error. This chain connects TRBV30 to TRBJ2-7, with 10 bases aligning to TRBD2. The CDR3 has 13 amino acids. Germline CDR1 and CDR2: GTSNPN and SVGIG (reference sequence). The CDR3 reads CAWNEREGYGQYF. The CDR3 DNA is TGTGCCTGGAATGAGCGGGAGGGTTACGGGCAGTACTTC.